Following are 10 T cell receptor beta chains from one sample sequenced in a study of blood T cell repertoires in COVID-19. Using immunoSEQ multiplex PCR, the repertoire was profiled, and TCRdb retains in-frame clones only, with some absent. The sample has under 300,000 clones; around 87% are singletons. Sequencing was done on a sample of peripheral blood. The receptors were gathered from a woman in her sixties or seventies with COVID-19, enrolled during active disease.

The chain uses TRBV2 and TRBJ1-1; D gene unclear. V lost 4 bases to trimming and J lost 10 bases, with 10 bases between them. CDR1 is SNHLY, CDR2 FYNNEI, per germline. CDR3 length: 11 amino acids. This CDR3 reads CASSVPNGAFF. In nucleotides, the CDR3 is TGTGCCAGCAGTGTCCCGAACGGAGCTTTCTTT.

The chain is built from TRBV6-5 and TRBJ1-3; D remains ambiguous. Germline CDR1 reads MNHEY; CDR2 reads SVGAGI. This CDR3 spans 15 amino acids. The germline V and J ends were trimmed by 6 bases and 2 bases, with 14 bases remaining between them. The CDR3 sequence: CASRPSSGAGNTIYF. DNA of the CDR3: TGTGCCAGCAGACCCTCCTCCGGGGCTGGAAACACCATATATTTT.

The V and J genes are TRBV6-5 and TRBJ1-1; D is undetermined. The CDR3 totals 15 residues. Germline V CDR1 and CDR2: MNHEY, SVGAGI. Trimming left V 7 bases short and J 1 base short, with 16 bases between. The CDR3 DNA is TGTGCCAGCACCTCAGGCGAGCCGCCGAACACTGAAGCTTTCTTT. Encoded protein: CASTSGEPPNTEAFF.

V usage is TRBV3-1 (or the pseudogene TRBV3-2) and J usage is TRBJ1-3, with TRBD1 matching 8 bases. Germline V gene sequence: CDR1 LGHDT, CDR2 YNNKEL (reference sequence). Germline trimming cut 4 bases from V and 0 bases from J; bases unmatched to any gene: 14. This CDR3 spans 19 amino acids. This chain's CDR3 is CASSLWTGQLRSSGNTIYF. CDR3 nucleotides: TGTGCCAGCAGCCTCTGGACAGGGCAACTTCGTTCCTCTGGAAACACCATATATTTT.

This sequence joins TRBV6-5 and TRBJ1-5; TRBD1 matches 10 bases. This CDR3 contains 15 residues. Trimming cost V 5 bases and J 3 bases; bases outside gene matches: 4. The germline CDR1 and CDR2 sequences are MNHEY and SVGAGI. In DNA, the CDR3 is TGTGCCAGCAGTCCGGACAGGGGGTTCAATCAGCCCCAGCATTTT. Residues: CASSPDRGFNQPQHF.

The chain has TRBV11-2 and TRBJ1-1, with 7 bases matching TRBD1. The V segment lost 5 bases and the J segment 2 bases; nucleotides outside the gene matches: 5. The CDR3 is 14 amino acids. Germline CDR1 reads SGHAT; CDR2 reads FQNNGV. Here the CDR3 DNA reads TGTGCCAGCAGCCAGGGACAGACCAACACTGAAGCTTTCTTT. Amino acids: CASSQGQTNTEAFF.

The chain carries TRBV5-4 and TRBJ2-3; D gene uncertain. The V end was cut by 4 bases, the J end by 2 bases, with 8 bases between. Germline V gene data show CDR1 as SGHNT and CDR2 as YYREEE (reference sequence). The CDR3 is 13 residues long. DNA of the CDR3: TGTGCCAGCAGCCCCGAGGCCACAGATACGCAGTATTTT. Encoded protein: CASSPEATDTQYF.

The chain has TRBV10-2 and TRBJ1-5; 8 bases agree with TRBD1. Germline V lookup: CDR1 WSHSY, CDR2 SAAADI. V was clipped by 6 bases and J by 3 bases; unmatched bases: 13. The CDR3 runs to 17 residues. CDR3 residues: CASREDRGIGVNQPQHF. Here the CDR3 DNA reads TGCGCCAGCAGAGAAGACAGGGGAATCGGGGTCAATCAGCCCCAGCATTTT.

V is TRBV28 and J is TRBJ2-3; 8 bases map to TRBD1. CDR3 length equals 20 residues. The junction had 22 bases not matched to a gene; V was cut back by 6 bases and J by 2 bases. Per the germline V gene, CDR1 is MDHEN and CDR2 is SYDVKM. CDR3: CASSQAQGGGPPTNTDTQYF. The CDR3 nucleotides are TGTGCCAGCAGCCAAGCACAGGGGGGTGGGCCGCCCACGAACACAGATACGCAGTATTTT.

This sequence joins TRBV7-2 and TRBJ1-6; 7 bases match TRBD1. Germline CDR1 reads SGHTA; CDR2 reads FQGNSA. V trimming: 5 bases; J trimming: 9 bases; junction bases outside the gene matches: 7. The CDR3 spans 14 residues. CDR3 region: CASSPRQGSSPLHF. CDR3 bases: TGTGCCAGCAGCCCACGACAGGGAAGTTCACCCCTCCACTTT.